This is a list of T cell receptor beta chains from one sample in a study of control samples from healthy donors and cancer patients. Clones were read by immunoSEQ multiplex PCR, and TCRdb kept only the in-frame ones, dropping some. The data show about 160,000 clones, about 90% seen once. The material sequenced was blood. The receptors stem from a man aged 30 to 39 in good health. The CDR3 runs from the conserved cysteine through the conserved F or W. D genes are given only for firm matches. The size of a clone is reported for some rows only, either as once, few or many, or as a class for expanded clones.

j_call: TRBJ1-1
d_call: .
clone_size: .
v_call: TRBV15
cdr3_nt: TGTGCCACCAGCAGAGACCCTCGGGGGGCATTCACTGAAGCTTTCTTT
cdr3_aa: CATSRDPRGAFTEAFF

j_call: TRBJ2-3
d_call: .
clone_size: once
v_call: TRBV19
cdr3_nt: TGTGCCAGTAGTATGATGGGCGGGATGGGCACAGATACGCAGTATTTT
cdr3_aa: CASSMMGGMGTDTQYF

j_call: TRBJ2-7
d_call: TRBD2
clone_size: .
v_call: TRBV28
cdr3_nt: TGTGCCAGCAGCCTCCCTAGCGGGAGTGGGTACGAGCAGTACTTC
cdr3_aa: CASSLPSGSGYEQYF

j_call: TRBJ1-1
d_call: .
clone_size: few
v_call: TRBV27
cdr3_nt: TGTGCCAGCAGTTCCCGGTTGGGCGAAGCTTTCTTT
cdr3_aa: CASSSRLGEAFF

j_call: TRBJ1-4
d_call: .
clone_size: .
v_call: TRBV5-6
cdr3_nt: TGTGCCAGCAGCTTGTCAGGGCCTCCCGAAAAACTGTTTTTT
cdr3_aa: CASSLSGPPEKLFF

j_call: TRBJ1-4
d_call: TRBD1
clone_size: .
v_call: TRBV15
cdr3_nt: TGTGCCACCAGCAGGGACAGGGTTAATGAAAAACTGTTTTTT
cdr3_aa: CATSRDRVNEKLFF

j_call: TRBJ2-1
d_call: TRBD2
clone_size: .
v_call: TRBV6-6
cdr3_nt: TGTGCCAGCAGTACCGGGACTAGCTGGGGCTATGAGCAGTTCTTC
cdr3_aa: CASSTGTSWGYEQFF

j_call: TRBJ1-4
d_call: .
clone_size: once
v_call: TRBV2
cdr3_nt: TGTGCCAGCAGTGTTACAAGGGAGAATGAAAAACTGTTTTTT
cdr3_aa: CASSVTRENEKLFF

j_call: TRBJ1-5
d_call: .
clone_size: once
v_call: TRBV29-1
cdr3_nt: TGCAGCGTTATACAGGGTGGGGGTGGCAATCAGCCCCAGCATTTT
cdr3_aa: CSVIQGGGGNQPQHF

j_call: TRBJ1-1
d_call: .
clone_size: .
v_call: TRBV7-8
cdr3_nt: TGTGCCAGCAGCTTTGGTAACACTGAAGCTTTCTTT
cdr3_aa: CASSFGNTEAFF

j_call: TRBJ1-1
d_call: .
clone_size: .
v_call: TRBV9
cdr3_nt: TGTGCCAGCAGCGTACAGGGGAACACTGAAGCTTTCTTT
cdr3_aa: CASSVQGNTEAFF

j_call: TRBJ1-2
d_call: TRBD1
clone_size: .
v_call: TRBV3-1/TRBV3-2
cdr3_nt: TGTGCCAGCAGCCGACGGGACAGTGGCTACACCTTC
cdr3_aa: CASSRRDSGYTF

j_call: TRBJ1-6
d_call: TRBD1
clone_size: .
v_call: TRBV4-1
cdr3_nt: TGCGCCAGCAGCCCACAGGGGCCCAGCTCCTATAATTCACCCCTCCACTTT
cdr3_aa: CASSPQGPSSYNSPLHF

j_call: TRBJ1-1
d_call: .
clone_size: .
v_call: TRBV5-6
cdr3_nt: TGTGCCAGCAGCTTATCGTATTGGGGCGAGAAAGGTGAAGCTTTCTTT
cdr3_aa: CASSLSYWGEKGEAFF

j_call: TRBJ1-1
d_call: .
clone_size: once
v_call: TRBV6-5
cdr3_nt: TGTGCCAGCAGACCCTACACAGGGATCGGCACTGAAGCTTTCTTT
cdr3_aa: CASRPYTGIGTEAFF

j_call: TRBJ1-5
d_call: .
clone_size: .
v_call: TRBV18
cdr3_nt: TGTGCCAGCTCACCAAATCAAGGGGGCAATCAGCCCCAGCATTTT
cdr3_aa: CASSPNQGGNQPQHF

j_call: TRBJ2-1
d_call: TRBD2
clone_size: .
v_call: TRBV2
cdr3_nt: TGTGCCAGCAGTCAGACTAGCGGGGGGAGGTGGGAGCAGTTCTTC
cdr3_aa: CASSQTSGGRWEQFF

j_call: TRBJ2-6
d_call: TRBD2
clone_size: .
v_call: TRBV28
cdr3_nt: TGTGCCAGCAGAGGGACTAGCGGGTCGTCCTGGACTTTC
cdr3_aa: CASRGTSGSSWTF

j_call: TRBJ2-1
d_call: TRBD2
clone_size: .
v_call: TRBV28
cdr3_nt: TGTGCCAGCAAAGCCGGACTAGCCCTATACAATGAGCAGTTCTTC
cdr3_aa: CASKAGLALYNEQFF